Included here is one TCR beta chain sequence, with context. Combining a sample-barcoded 5' primer with a J-beta primer mix, a second PCR ran for 7 to 11 cycles. Each cDNA molecule was tagged by a template-switch adaptor that had 12 random nucleotides. TCRdb itself ran the 5' RACE reads through MiXCR, one entry per CDR3 protein. The sample has around 940,000 distinct CDR3 sequences; just over 50% are singletons. The sample comes from a study of blood T cells in healthy people across ages. The CDR3 extends over 17 amino acids. In germline, CDR1 is MGHDK, CDR2 SYGVNS. V lost 1 base, J lost 1 base, and 16 bases lay in between.

The chain has TRBV25-1 and TRBJ2-5; possibly TRBD2 for D (6 bases). This receptor was identified in a woman aged 55-70 years in good health. The sample taken for sequencing was blood. The CDR3 here is CASSESGVAVIQETQYF. CDR3 nucleotides: TGTGCCAGCAGTGAATCGGGAGTAGCGGTCATCCAAGAGACCCAGTACTTC.